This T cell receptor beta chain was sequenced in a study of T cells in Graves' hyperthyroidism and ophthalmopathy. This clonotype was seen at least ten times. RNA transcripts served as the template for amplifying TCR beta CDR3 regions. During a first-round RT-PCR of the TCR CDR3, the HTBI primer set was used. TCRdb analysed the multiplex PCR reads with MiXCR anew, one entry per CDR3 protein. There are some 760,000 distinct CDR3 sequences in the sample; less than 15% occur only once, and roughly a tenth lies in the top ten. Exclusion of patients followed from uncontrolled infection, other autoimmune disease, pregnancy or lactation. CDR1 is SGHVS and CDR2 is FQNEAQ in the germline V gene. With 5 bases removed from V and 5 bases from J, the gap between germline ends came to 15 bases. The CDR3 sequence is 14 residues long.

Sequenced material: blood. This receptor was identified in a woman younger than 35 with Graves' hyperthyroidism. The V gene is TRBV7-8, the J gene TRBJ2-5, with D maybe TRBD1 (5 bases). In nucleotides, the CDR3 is TGTGCCAGCAGCCAAGGGCAGGGCCAGGAGACCCAGTACTTC. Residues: CASSQGQGQETQYF. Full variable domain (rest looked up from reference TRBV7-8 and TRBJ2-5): GAGVSQSPRYKVAKRGQDVALRCDPISGHVSLFWYQQALGQGPEFLTYFQNEAQLDKSGLPSDRFFAERPEGSVSTLKIQRTQQEDSAVYLCASSQGQGQETQYFGPGTRLLVL.